The 14 T cell receptor beta chains in this list originate from one sample, sequenced in a study of OX40 agonist ivuxolimab in advanced cancers. Sequencing was performed with immunoSEQ multiplex PCR; in TCRdb, only in-frame clones are kept and a portion is missing. The sample has around 79,000 clones; about nine tenths are singletons. The specimen was CD4+ or CD8+ T cells sorted from blood, collected in a trial of the OX40 agonist ivuxolimab. These receptor sequences come from an adult with an advanced solid tumor such as melanoma, head and neck, liver or kidney cancer.

J is TRBJ2-3 and V is TRBV2; maybe TRBD1 (7 bases). The CDR3 runs to 15 residues. Trimming removed 7 bases from V and 4 bases from J, with 18 bases in between. The germline CDR1 and CDR2 sequences are SNHLY and FYNNEI. For the CDR3, the DNA is TGTGCCAGCATCACGAGGGGCAGGGGGGCAGATACGCAGTATTTT. This translates into CASITRGRGADTQYF.

The chain joins TRBV6-6 to TRBJ2-7, with D possibly being TRBD2 (6 bases). With 3 bases removed from V and 5 bases from J, the gap between germline ends came to 11 bases. From germline, CDR1 is MNHNY and CDR2 SVGAGI (reference sequence). The CDR3 length is 13 residues. CDR3 amino acids: CASSYRDSNEQYF. The CDR3 coding sequence is TGTGCCAGCAGTTATCGGGACTCAAACGAGCAGTACTTC.

The chain has TRBV28 and TRBJ1-4; 9 bases are shared with TRBD1. The CDR3 loop spans 14 amino acids. The J segment lost 7 bases and the V segment lost 4 bases, leaving 4 bases of the junction unmatched. Germline loops: CDR1 MDHEN, CDR2 SYDVKM. In DNA form, the CDR3 reads TGTGCCAGCAGTTCACAGGGGGCTGGTGAAAAACTGTTTTTT. The encoded protein is CASSSQGAGEKLFF.

This sequence joins TRBV6-6 and TRBJ2-3; no definite D call. Per germline, CDR1 MNHNY and CDR2 SVGAGI (reference sequence). This CDR3 comprises 16 residues. The V gene lost 7 bases and the J gene lost 1 base, with 18 bases spanning the gap. Here the CDR3 DNA reads TGTGCCAGCACCTTGAGCAGAAATGGTGGCACAGATACGCAGTATTTT. Its protein product is CASTLSRNGGTDTQYF.

The chain joins TRBV9 to TRBJ1-4; 10 bases align to TRBD1. V gave up 3 bases and J gave up 13 bases; unmatched junction bases: 12. The CDR3 loop spans 15 amino acids. Germline loops: CDR1 SGDLS, CDR2 YYNGEE. The CDR3, as DNA: TGTGCCAGCAGCGAGGGACAGGGGAGGGGATTTGGACTGTTTTTT. Protein sequence: CASSEGQGRGFGLFF.

This clone was seen more than once but under ten times. V usage is TRBV2 and J usage is TRBJ1-5; D remains ambiguous. This CDR3 region has 12 residues. V gave up 7 bases and J gave up 6 bases, with 10 bases separating them. Germline lookup yields CDR1 SNHLY and CDR2 FYNNEI. The CDR3 here is CASNFGSQPQHF. Here the CDR3 DNA reads TGTGCCAGCAATTTTGGTAGTCAGCCCCAGCATTTT. Drawing the rest from reference TRBV2 and TRBJ1-5, the complete variable domain is EPEVTQTPSHQVTQMGQEVILRCVPISNHLYFYWYRQILGQKVEFLVSFYNNEISEKSEIFDDQFSVERPDGSNFTLKIRSTKLEDSAMYFCASNFGSQPQHFGDGTRLSIL.

This rearrangement joins TRBV6-1 to TRBJ1-1, with D uncertain. The CDR3 length is 13 residues. In germline, CDR1 is MNHNS, CDR2 SASEGT. Trimming removed 2 bases at V and 1 base at J, with 5 bases between. This CDR3 reads CASSEPWNTEAFF. Here the CDR3 DNA reads TGTGCCAGCAGTGAACCCTGGAACACTGAAGCTTTCTTT.

CDR3 nucleotide sequence: TGCGCCAGCAGCCGGGACCTAAGCTCCTACGAGCAGTACTTC. Its protein is CASSRDLSSYEQYF. The rearrangement links TRBV5-1 to TRBJ2-7; D could derive from TRBD1 or TRBD2 (5 bases each). CDR1 is SGHRS, CDR2 YFSETQ, per germline. V gave up 4 bases and J gave up 0 bases, with 11 bases separating them. This CDR3 contains 14 residues.

The chain couples TRBV20-1 to TRBJ2-7; weak D call: TRBD1 (5 bases). V shed 3 bases and J shed 7 bases, with 10 bases lying between them. CDR1 and CDR2 from the germline V gene are DFQATT and SNEGSKA (reference sequence). There are 11 residues in the CDR3. In DNA, the CDR3 is TGCAGTGCTAGGCTACAGGTGGAGCAGTACTTC. Amino acids: CSARLQVEQYF.

The genes are TRBV18 and TRBJ2-1; D not resolved. The CDR3 spans 14 residues. The ends were cut back, 3 bases at V and 8 bases at J, with 14 bases in the middle. Germline values: CDR1 KGHSH, CDR2 LQKENI. The CDR3, as DNA: TGTGCCAGCTCACCCGTCGGACGACTTGATGAGCAGTTCTTC. It is translated as CASSPVGRLDEQFF. Using reference TRBV18 and TRBJ2-1 for the parts outside the CDR3, the full variable domain is NAGVMQNPRHLVRRRGQEARLRCSPMKGHSHVYWYRQLPEEGLKFMVYLQKENIIDESGMPKERFSAEFPKEGPSILRIQQVVRGDSAAYFCASSPVGRLDEQFFGPGTRLTVL.

The V gene is TRBV18, the J gene TRBJ1-4, with TRBD1 identical over 9 bases. The CDR3 is 16 amino acids. V gave up 5 bases and J gave up 3 bases; unmatched junction bases: 7. Germline lookup yields CDR1 KGHSH and CDR2 LQKENI. This CDR3 is CASSGVGQGPNEKLFF. The CDR3, as DNA: TGTGCCAGCTCAGGCGTGGGACAGGGACCTAATGAAAAACTGTTTTTT.

This chain links TRBV5-1 with TRBJ1-2; 7 bases are a match to TRBD1. This CDR3 comprises 15 residues. CDR1 and CDR2 (germline): SGHRS, YFSETQ. V shed 4 bases and J 4 bases; nucleotides not matched to a gene: 10. The DNA for the CDR3 is TGCGCCAGCAGCCCCGGACAGGCTGATCTCTATGGCTACACCTTC. This sequence encodes CASSPGQADLYGYTF.

The rearrangement links TRBV7-9 to TRBJ2-1, with 9 bases fitting TRBD2. With 5 bases clipped from V and 8 bases from J, the junction kept 10 bases outside the gene matches. Per the germline V gene, CDR1 is SEHNR and CDR2 is FQNEAQ (reference sequence). This CDR3 region has 15 residues. The CDR3 coding sequence is TGTGCCAGCAGCGTTAGCGGGAGCAGTAAGGATGAGCAGTTCTTC. This translates into CASSVSGSSKDEQFF.

The chain employs TRBV28 and TRBJ2-5, with D tentatively TRBD2 (7 bases). CDR1 and CDR2 (germline): MDHEN, SYDVKM. The CDR3 runs to 14 residues. The V gene lost 2 bases and the J gene lost 5 bases, with 12 bases spanning the gap. CDR3 region: CASSLGGAGETQYF. Written as DNA, the CDR3 is TGTGCCAGCAGTTTAGGGGGGGCCGGGGAGACCCAGTACTTC.